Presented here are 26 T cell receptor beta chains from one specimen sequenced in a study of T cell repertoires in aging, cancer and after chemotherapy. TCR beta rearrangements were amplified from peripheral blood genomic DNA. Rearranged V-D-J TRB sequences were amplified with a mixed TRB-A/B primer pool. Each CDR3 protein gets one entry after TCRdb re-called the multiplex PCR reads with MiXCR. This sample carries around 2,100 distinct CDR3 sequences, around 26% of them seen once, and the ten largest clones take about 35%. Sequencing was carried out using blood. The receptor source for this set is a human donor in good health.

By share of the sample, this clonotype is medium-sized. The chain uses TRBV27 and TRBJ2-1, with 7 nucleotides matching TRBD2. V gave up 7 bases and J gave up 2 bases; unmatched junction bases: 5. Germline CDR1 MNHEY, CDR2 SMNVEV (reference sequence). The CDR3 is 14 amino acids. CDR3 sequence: CASIKRGTYNEQFF. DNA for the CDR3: TGTGCCAGCATCAAGCGGGGAACCTACAATGAGCAGTTCTTC.

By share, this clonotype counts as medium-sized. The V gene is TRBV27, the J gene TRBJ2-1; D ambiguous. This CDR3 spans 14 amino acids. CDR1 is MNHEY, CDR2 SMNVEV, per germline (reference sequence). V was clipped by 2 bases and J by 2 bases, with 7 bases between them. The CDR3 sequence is CASSLGATYNEQFF. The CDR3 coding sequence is TGTGCCAGCAGTTTAGGCGCGACCTACAATGAGCAGTTCTTC.

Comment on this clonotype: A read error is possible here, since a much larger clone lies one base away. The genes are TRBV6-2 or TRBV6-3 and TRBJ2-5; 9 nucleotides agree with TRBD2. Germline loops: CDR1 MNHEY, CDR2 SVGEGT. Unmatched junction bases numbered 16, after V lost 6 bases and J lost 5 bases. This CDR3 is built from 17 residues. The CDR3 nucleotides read TGTGCCAGCAGACGAGGACTAGCGATCTCCATTCGGGAGACCCAGTACTTC. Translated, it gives CASRRGLAISIRETQYF.

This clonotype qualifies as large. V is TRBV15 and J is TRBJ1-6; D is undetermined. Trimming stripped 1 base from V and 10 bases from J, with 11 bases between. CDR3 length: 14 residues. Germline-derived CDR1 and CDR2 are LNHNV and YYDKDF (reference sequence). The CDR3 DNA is TGTGCCACCAGCAGAGGTGCAGTTGTCTCACCCCTCCACTTT. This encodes CATSRGAVVSPLHF.

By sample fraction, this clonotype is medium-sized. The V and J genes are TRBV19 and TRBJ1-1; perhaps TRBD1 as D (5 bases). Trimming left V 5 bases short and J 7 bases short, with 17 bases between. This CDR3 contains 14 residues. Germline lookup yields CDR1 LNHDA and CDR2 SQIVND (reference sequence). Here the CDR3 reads CASSFPGLLSEAFF. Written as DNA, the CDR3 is TGTGCCAGTAGTTTCCCAGGGTTATTAAGTGAAGCTTTCTTT.

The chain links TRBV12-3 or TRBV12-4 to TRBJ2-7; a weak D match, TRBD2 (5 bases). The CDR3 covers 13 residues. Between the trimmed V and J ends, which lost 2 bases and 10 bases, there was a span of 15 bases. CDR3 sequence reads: CASSLSGPAEQYF. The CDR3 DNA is TGTGCCAGCAGTTTATCCGGACCAGCGGAACAGTACTTC.

As DNA, the CDR3 is TGTGCCAGCAGTCAACAGACAGGGGGGAATGAGCAGTTCTTC. It yields the protein CASSQQTGGNEQFF. The chain joins TRBV6-1 to TRBJ2-1; TRBD1 aligns across 9 bases. Germline V lookup: CDR1 MNHNS, CDR2 SASEGT. V lost 5 bases to trimming and J lost 7 bases; unmatched junction nucleotides: 6. The CDR3 has 14 amino acids.

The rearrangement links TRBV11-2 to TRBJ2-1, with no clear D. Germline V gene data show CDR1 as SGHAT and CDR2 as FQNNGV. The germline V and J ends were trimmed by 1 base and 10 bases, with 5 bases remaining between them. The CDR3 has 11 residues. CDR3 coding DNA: TGTGCCAGCAGCTTAGTGCGGGAGCAGTTCTTC. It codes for CASSLVREQFF.

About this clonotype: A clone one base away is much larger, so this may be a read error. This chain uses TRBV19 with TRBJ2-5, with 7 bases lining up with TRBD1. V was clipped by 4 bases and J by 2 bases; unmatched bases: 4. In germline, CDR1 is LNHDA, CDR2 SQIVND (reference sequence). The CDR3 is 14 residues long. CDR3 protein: CASSTPGQQETQYF. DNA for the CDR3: TGTGCCAGTAGTACCCCGGGACAGCAAGAGACCCAGTACTTC.

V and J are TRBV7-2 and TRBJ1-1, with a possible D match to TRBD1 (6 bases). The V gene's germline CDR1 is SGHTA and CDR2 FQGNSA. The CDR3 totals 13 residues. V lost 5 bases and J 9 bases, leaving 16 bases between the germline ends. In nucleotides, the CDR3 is TGTGCCAGCAGCGTCACAGGGATTCTGCAAGCTTTCTTT. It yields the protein CASSVTGILQAFF.

CDR3 in DNA: TGTGCCAGCAGCCTGGGACTAGGCTCTAGCACAGATACGCAGTATTTT. Residues: CASSLGLGSSTDTQYF. This chain joins TRBV4-2 and TRBJ2-3; 8 nucleotides line up with TRBD2. Germline V gene lookup returns CDR1 LGHNA and CDR2 YNFKEQ. V lost 4 bases, J lost 0 bases, and 6 bases stayed unmatched. This CDR3 region has 16 residues.

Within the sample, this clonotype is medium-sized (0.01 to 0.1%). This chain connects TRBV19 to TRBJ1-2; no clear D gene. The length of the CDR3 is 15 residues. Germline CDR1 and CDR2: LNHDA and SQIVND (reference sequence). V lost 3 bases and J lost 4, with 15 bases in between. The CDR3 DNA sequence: TGTGCCAGTAGTATCTTTGGGGTTTCCCTCTATGGCTACACCTTC. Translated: CASSIFGVSLYGYTF.

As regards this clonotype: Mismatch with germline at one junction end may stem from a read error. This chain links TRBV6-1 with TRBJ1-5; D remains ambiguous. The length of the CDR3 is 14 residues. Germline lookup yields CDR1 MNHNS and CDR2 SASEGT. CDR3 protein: CANSDGRSNQPQHF. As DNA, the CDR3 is TGTGCCAACAGTGATGGCAGGTCGAATCAGCCCCAGCATTTT.

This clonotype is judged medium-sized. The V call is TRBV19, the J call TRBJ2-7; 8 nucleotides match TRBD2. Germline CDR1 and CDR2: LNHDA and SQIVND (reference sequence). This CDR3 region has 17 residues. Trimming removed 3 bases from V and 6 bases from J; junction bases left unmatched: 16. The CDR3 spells CASSMVRSGTRSSEQYF. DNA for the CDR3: TGTGCCAGTAGTATGGTCAGGTCCGGGACTAGGTCTTCCGAGCAGTACTTC.

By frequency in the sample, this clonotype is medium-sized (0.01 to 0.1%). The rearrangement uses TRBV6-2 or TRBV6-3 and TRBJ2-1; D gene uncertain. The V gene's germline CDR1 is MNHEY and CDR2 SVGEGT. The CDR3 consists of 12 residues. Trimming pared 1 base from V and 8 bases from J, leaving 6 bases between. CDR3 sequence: CASSYLADEQFF. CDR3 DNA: TGTGCCAGCAGTTACTTAGCAGATGAGCAGTTCTTC.

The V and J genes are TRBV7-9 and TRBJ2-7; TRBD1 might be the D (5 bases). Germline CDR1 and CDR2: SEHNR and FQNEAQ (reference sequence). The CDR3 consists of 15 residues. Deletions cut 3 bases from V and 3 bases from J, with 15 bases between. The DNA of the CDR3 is TGTGCCAGCAGCTTTCAAGGGGTTCAAAGCTACGAGCAGTACTTC. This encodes CASSFQGVQSYEQYF.

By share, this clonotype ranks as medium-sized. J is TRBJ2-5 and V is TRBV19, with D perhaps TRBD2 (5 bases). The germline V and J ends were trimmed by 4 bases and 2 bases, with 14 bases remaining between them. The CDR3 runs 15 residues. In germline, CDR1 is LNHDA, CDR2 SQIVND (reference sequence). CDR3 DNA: TGTGCCAGTAGTACCCACGCGGGCCAACAAGAGACCCAGTACTTC. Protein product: CASSTHAGQQETQYF. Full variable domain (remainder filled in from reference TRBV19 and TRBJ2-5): DGGITQSPKYLFRKEGQNVTLSCEQNLNHDAMYWYRQDPGQGLRLIYYSQIVNDFQKGDIAEGYSVSREKKESFPLTVTSAQKNPTAFYLCASSTHAGQQETQYFGPGTRLLVL.

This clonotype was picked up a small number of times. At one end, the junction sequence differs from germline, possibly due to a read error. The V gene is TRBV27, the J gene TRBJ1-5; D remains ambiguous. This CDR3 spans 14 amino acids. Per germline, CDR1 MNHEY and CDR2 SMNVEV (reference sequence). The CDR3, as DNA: TGTGCCAGCAGTCGATCGGACTTAAATCAGCCCCATCATTTT. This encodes CASSRSDLNQPHHF.

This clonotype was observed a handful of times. The CDR3 loop is CASSETSGGAFLAKNIQYF. The CDR3 nucleotides read TGTGCCAGCAGTGAGACTAGCGGGGGGGCCTTTCTAGCCAAAAACATTCAGTACTTC. The V gene is TRBV6-6, the J gene TRBJ2-4; TRBD2 aligns across 14 bases. The CDR3 length is 19 residues. The germline gives CDR1 MNHNY, CDR2 SVGAGI (reference sequence). Unmatched junction bases numbered 9, after V lost 5 bases and J lost 0 bases.

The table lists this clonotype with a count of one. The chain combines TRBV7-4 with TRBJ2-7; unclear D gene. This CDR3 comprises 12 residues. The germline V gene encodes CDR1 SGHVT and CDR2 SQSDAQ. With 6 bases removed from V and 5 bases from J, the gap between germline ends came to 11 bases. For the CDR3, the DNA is TGTGCCAGCAGGACACCGGGCGACGAGCAGTACTTC. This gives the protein CASRTPGDEQYF.

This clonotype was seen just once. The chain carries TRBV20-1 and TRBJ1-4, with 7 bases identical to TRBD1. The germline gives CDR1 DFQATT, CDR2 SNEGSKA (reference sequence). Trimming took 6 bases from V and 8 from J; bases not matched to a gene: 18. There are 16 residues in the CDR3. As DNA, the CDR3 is TGCAGTGCCGCCCCCCGGACAGGCCAACAGTGGGAAAAACTGTTTTTT. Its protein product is CSAAPRTGQQWEKLFF.

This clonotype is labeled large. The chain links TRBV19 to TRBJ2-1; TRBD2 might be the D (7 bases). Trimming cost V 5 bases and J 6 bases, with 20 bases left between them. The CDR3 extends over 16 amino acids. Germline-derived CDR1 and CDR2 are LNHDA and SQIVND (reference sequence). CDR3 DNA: TGTGCCAGTAGTCCACGAGGGGGGGCGGTTTCCAATGAGCAGTTCTTC. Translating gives CASSPRGGAVSNEQFF. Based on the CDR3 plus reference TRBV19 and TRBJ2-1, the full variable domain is DGGITQSPKYLFRKEGQNVTLSCEQNLNHDAMYWYRQDPGQGLRLIYYSQIVNDFQKGDIAEGYSVSREKKESFPLTVTSAQKNPTAFYLCASSPRGGAVSNEQFFGPGTRLTVL.

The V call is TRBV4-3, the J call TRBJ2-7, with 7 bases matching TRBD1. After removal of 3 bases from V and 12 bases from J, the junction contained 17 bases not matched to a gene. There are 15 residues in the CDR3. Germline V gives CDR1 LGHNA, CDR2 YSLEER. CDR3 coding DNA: TGCGCCAGCAGCCAGTCCCCGGGGACAGCAGTAACGAGGTACTTC. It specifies CASSQSPGTAVTRYF.

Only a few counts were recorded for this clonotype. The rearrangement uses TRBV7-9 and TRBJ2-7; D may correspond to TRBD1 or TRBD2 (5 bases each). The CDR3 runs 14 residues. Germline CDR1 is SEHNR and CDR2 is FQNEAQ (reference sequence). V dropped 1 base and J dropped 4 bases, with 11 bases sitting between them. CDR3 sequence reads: CASSLVGGLYEQYF. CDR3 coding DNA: TGTGCCAGCAGCTTAGTTGGGGGTCTATACGAGCAGTACTTC.

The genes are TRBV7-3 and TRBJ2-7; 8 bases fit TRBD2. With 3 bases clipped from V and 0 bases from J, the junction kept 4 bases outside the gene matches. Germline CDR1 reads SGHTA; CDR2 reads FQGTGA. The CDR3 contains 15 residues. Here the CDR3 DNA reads TGTGCCAGCAGCTTGGGCGGGGGGATCTCCTACGAGCAGTACTTC. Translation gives CASSLGGGISYEQYF.

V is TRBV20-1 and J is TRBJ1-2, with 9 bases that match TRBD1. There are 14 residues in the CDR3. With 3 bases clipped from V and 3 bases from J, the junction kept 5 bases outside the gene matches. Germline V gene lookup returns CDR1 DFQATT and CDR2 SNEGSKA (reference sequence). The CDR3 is CSARGDREDYGYTF. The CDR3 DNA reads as TGCAGTGCTAGGGGGGACAGGGAGGACTATGGCTACACCTTC.